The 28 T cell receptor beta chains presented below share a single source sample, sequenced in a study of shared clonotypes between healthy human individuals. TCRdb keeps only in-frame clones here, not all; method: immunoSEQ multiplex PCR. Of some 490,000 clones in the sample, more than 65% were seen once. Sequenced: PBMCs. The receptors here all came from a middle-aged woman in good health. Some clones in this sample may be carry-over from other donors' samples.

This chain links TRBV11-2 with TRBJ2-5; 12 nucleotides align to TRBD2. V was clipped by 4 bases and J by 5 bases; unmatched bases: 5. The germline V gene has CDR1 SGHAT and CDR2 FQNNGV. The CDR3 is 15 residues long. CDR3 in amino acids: CASSSRLAGVETQYF. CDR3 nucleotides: TGTGCCAGCAGCTCCCGACTAGCGGGAGTTGAGACCCAGTACTTC.

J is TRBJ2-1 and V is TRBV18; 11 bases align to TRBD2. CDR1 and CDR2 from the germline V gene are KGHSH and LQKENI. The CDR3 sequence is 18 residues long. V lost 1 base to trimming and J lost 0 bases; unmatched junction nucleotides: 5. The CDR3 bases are TGTGCCAGCTCACCACTGGGACTAGCGGAGGGCTCCTACAATGAGCAGTTCTTC. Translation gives CASSPLGLAEGSYNEQFF.

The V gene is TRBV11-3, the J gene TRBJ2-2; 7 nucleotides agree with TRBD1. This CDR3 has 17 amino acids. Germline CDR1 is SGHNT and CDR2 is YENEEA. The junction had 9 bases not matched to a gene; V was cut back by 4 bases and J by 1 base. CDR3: CASSYEPGQRNTGELFF. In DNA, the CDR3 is TGTGCCAGCAGCTACGAACCGGGACAGCGGAACACCGGGGAGCTGTTTTTT.

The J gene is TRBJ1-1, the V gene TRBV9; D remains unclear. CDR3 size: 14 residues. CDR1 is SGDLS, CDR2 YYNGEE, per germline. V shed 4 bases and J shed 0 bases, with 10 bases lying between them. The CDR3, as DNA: TGTGCCAGCAGCCTGACACCTATGAACACTGAAGCTTTCTTT. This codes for CASSLTPMNTEAFF.

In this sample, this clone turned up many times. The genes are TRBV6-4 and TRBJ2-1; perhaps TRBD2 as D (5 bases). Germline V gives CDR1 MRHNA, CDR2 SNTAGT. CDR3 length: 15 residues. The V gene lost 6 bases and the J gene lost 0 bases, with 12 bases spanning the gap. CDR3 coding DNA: TGTGCCAGCAGCCCCAGCGGTAGCTCCTACAATGAGCAGTTCTTC. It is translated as CASSPSGSSYNEQFF.

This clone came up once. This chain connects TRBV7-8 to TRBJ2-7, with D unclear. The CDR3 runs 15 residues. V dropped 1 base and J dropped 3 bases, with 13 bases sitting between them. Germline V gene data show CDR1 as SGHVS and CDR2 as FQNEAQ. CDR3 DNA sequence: TGTGCCAGCAGCTTAGAGAATAATGTAGTCTACGAGCAGTACTTC. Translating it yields CASSLENNVVYEQYF.

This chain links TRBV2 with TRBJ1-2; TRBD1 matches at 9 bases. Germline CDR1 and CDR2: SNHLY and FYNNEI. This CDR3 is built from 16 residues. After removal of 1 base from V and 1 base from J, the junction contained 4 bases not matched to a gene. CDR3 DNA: TGTGCCAGCAGTGAAGTACAGGGGGCTTTTAACTATGGCTACACCTTC. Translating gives CASSEVQGAFNYGYTF.

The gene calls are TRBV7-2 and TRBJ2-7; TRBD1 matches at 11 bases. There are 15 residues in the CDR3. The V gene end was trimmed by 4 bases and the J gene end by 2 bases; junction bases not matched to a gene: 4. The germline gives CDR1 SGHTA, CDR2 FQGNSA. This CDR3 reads CASSSGQGVPYEQYF. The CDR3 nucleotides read TGTGCCAGCAGCTCGGGACAGGGGGTACCCTACGAGCAGTACTTC.

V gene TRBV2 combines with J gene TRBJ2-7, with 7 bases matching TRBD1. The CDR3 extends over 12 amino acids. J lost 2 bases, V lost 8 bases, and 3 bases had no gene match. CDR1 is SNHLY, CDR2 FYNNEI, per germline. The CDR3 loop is CASQGVTYEQYF. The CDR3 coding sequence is TGTGCCAGCCAGGGGGTTACCTACGAGCAGTACTTC.

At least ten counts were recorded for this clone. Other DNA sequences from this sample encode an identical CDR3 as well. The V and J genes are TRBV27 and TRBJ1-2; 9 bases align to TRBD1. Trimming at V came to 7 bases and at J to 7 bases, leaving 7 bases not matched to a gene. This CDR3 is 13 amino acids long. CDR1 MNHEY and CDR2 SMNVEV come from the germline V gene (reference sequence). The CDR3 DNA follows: TGTGCCAGCACCCAGACAGGGGGGGGTGGCTACACCTTC. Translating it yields CASTQTGGGGYTF.

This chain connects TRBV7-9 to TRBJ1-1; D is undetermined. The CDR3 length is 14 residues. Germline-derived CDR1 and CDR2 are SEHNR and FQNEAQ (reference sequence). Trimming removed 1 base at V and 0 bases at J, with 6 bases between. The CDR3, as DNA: TGTGCCAGCAGCTTAGTGGAGCTGAACACTGAAGCTTTCTTT. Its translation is CASSLVELNTEAFF.

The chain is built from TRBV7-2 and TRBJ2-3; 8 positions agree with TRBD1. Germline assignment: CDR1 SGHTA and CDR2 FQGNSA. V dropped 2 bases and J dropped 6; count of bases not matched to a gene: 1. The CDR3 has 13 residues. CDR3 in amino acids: CASSLQGADTQYF. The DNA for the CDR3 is TGTGCCAGCAGCTTACAGGGGGCGGATACGCAGTATTTT.

The CDR3 bases are TGCGCCAGCAGCTTGGACCAAGGTCAGCCCCAGCATTTT. Translating it yields CASSLDQGQPQHF. The chain has TRBV5-1 and TRBJ1-5; no definite D call. This CDR3 region has 13 residues. V lost 0 bases, J lost 6 bases, and 7 bases lay in between. Germline CDR1 is SGHRS and CDR2 is YFSETQ. Based on the CDR3 plus reference TRBV5-1 and TRBJ1-5, the full variable domain is KAGVTQTPRYLIKTRGQQVTLSCSPISGHRSVSWYQQTPGQGLQFLFEYFSETQRNKGNFPGRFSGRQFSNSRSEMNVSTLELGDSALYLCASSLDQGQPQHFGDGTRLSIL.

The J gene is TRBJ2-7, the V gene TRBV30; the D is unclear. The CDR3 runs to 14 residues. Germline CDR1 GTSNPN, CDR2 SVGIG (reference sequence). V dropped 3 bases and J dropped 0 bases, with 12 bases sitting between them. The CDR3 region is CAWREPDRSYEQYF. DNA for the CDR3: TGTGCCTGGAGGGAGCCTGACCGCTCCTACGAGCAGTACTTC. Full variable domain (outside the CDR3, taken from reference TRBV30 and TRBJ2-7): SQTIHQWPATLVQPVGSPLSLECTVEGTSNPNLYWYRQAAGRGLQLLFYSVGIGQISSEVPQNLSASRPQDRQFILSSKKLLLSDSGFYLCAWREPDRSYEQYFGPGTRLTVT.

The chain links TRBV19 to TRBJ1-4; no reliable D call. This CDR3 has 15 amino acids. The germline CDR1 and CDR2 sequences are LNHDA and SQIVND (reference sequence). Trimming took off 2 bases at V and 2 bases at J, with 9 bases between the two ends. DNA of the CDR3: TGTGCCAGTAGTATAATGGGATCCACTAATGAAAAACTGTTTTTT. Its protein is CASSIMGSTNEKLFF.

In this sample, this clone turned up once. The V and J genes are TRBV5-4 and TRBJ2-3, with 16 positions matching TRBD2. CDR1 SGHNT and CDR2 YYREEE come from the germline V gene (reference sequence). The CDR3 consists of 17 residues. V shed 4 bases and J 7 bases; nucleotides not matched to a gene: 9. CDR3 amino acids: CASSSTGTSGRANTQYF. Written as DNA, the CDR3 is TGTGCCAGCAGCAGTACCGGGACTAGCGGGAGGGCCAATACGCAGTATTTT.

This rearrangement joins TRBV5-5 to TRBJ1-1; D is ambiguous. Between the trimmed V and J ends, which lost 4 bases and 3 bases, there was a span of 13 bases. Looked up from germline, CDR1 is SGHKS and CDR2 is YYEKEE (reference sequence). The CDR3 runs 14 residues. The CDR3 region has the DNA TGTGCCAGCAGCAATATCGTGGTTGACACTGAAGCTTTCTTT. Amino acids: CASSNIVVDTEAFF.

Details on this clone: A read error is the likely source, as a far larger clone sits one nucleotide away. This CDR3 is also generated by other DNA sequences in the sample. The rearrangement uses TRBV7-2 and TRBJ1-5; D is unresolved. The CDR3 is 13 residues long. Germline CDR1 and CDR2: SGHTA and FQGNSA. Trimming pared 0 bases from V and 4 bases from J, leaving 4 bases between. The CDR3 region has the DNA TGTGCCAGCAGCTTAGCCCTAAATCAGCCCCAGCATTTT. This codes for CASSLALNQPQHF.

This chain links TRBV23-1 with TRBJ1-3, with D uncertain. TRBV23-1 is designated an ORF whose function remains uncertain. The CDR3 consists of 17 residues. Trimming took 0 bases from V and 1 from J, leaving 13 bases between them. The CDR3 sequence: CASSQSSPSKSGNTIYF. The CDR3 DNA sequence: TGCGCCAGCAGTCAATCGTCCCCCTCTAAATCTGGAAACACCATATATTTT.

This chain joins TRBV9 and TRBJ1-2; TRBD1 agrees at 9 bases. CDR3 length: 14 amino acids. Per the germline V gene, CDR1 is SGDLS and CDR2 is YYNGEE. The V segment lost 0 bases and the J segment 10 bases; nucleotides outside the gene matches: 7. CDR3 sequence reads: CASSVGGTGHDYTF. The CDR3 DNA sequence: TGTGCCAGCAGCGTAGGTGGGACAGGGCACGACTACACCTTC.

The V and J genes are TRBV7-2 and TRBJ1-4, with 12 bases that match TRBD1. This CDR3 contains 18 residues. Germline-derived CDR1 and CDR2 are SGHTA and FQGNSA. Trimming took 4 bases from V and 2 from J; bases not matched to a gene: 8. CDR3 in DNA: TGTGCCAGCAGCTCAGGGACAGGGGGCGCTTTGACTAATGAAAAACTGTTTTTT. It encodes CASSSGTGGALTNEKLFF.

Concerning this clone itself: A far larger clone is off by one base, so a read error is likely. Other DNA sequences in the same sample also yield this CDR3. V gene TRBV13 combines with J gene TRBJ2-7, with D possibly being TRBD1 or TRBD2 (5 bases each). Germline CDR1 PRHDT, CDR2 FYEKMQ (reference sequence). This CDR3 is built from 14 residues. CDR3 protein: CASSLGVPSYEQYF. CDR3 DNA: TGTGCCAGCAGCCTGGGGGTCCCCTCCTACGAGCAGTACTTT.

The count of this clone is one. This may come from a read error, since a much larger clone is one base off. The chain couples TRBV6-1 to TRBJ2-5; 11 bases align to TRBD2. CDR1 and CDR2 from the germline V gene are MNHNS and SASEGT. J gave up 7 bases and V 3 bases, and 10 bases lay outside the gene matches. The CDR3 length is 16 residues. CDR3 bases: TGTGCCAGCAGTGAGGTAGCGGGAGGGGGTCGGGGGACCCAGTACTTC. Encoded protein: CASSEVAGGGRGTQYF.

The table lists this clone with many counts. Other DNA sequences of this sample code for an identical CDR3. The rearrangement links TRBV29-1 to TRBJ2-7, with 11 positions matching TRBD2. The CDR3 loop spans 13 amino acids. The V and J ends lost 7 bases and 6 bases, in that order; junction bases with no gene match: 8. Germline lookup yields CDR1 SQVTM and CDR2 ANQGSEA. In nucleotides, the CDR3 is TGCAGCGCACTAGCGGGAGCGATTTCCGAGCAGTACTTC. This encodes CSALAGAISEQYF.

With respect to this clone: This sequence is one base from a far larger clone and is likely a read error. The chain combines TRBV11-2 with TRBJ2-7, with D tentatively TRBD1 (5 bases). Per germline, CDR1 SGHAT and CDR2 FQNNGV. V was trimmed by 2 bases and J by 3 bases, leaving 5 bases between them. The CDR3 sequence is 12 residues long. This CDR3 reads CASSLQGYEQYF. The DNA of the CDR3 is TGTGCCAGCAGCTTACAGGGCTACGAGCAGTACTTC.

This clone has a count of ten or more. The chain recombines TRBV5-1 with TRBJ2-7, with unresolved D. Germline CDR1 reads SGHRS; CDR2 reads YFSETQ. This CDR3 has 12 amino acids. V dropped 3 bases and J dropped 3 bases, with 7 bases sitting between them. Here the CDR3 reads CASSSDFYEQYF. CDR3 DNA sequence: TGCGCCAGCAGCTCCGACTTCTACGAGCAGTACTTC.

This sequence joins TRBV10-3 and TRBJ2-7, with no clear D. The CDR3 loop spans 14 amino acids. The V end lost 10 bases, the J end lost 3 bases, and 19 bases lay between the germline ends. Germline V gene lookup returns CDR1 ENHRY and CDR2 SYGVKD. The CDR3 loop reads CATLWTGDRYEQYF. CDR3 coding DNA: TGTGCCACCTTATGGACCGGAGACCGCTACGAGCAGTACTTC.

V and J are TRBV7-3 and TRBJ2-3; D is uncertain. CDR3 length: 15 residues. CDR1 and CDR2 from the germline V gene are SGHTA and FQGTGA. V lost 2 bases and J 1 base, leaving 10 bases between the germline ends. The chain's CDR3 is CASSLFLAGTDTQYF. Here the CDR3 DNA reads TGTGCCAGCAGCTTATTTCTGGCGGGCACAGATACGCAGTATTTT.